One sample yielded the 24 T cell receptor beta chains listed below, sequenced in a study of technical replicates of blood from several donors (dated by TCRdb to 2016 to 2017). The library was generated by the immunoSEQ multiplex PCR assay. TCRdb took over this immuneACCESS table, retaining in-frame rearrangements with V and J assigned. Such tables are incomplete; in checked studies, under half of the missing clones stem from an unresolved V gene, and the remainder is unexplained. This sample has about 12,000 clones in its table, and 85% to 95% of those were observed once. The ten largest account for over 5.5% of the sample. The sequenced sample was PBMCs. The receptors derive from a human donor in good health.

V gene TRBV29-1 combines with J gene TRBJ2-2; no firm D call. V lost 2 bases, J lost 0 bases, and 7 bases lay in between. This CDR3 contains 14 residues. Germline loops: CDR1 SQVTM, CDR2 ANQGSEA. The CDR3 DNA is TGCAGCGTTGAATTCCCAGCGAACACCGGGGAGCTGTTTTTT. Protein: CSVEFPANTGELFF.

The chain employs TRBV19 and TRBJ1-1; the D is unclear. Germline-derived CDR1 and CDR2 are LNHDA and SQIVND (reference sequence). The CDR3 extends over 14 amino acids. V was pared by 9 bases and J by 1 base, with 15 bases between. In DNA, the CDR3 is TGTGCCAGAAAGAGAGAGGGAAAGAACACTGAAGCTTTCTTT. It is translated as CARKREGKNTEAFF.

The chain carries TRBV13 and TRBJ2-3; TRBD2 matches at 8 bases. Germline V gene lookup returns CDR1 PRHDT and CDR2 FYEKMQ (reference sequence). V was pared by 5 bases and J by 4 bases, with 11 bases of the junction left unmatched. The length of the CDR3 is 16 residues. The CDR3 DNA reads TGTGCCAGCAGCGCCCCGGGGGGACTAGGGCCAGATACGCAGTATTTT. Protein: CASSAPGGLGPDTQYF.

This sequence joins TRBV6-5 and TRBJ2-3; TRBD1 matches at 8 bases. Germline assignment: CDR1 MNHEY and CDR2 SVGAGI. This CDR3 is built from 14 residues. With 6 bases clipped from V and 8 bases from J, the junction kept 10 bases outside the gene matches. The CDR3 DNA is TGTGCCAGCAGAGGGACAGGCCTCGAAGGTACGCAGTATTTT. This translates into CASRGTGLEGTQYF.

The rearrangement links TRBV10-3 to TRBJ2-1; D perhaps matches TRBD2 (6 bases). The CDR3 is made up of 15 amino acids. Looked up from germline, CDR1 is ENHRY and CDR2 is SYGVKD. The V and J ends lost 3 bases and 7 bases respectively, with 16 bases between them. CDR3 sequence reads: CAISDGRGRRNEQFF. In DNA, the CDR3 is TGTGCCATCAGTGACGGGCGGGGCCGCCGGAATGAGCAGTTCTTC.

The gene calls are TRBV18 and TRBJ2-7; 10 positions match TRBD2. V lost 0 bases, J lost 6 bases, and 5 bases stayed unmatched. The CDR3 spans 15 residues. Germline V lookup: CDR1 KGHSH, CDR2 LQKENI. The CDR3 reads CASSPPGTSGTEQYF. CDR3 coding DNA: TGTGCCAGCTCACCACCGGGAACTAGCGGGACCGAGCAGTACTTC.

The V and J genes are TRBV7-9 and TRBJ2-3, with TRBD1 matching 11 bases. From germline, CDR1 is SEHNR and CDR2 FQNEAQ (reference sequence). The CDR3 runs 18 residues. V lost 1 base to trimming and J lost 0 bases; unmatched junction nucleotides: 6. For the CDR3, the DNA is TGTGCCAGCAGCTTAGGGACAGGGGGCGCATCTAGCACAGATACGCAGTATTTT. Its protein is CASSLGTGGASSTDTQYF.

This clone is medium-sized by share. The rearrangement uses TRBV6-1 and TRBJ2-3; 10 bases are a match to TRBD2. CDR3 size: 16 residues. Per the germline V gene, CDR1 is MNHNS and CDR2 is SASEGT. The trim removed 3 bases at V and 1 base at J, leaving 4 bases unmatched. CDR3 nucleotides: TGTGCCAGCAGTGATGAAGCGGGAGGGGGCACAGATACGCAGTATTTT. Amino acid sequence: CASSDEAGGGTDTQYF.

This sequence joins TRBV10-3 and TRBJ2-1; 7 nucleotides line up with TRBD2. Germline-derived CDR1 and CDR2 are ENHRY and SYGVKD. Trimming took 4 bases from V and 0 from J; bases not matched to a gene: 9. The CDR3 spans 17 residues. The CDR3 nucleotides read TGTGCCATCAGTGGAGTGGTTGCGGGAGCCTCCTACAATGAGCAGTTCTTC. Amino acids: CAISGVVAGASYNEQFF.

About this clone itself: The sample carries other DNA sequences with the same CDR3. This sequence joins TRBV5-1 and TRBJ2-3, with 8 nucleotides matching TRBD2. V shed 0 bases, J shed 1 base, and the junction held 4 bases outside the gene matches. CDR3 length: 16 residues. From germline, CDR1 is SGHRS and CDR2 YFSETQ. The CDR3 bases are TGCGCCAGCAGCTTGGAGGGGCGGGAGGGCACAGATACGCAGTATTTT. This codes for CASSLEGREGTDTQYF.

CDR3 DNA: TGTGCCTGGAGTGGAGCGGGTAATGAAAAACTGTTTTTT. Its translation is CAWSGAGNEKLFF. J is TRBJ1-4 and V is TRBV30, with D hard to call. Germline CDR1 GTSNPN, CDR2 SVGIG (reference sequence). This CDR3 contains 13 residues. V lost 1 base and J lost 4, with 7 bases in between.

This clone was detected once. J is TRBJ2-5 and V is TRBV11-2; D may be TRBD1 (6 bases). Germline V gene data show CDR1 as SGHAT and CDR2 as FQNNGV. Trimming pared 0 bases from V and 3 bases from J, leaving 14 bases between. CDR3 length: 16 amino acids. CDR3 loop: CASSLDPRGPKETQYF. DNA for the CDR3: TGTGCCAGCAGCTTAGATCCCAGGGGCCCAAAAGAGACCCAGTACTTC. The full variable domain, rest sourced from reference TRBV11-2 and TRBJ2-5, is EAGVAQSPRYKIIEKRQSVAFWCNPISGHATLYWYQQILGQGPKLLIQFQNNGVVDDSQLPKDRFSAERLKGVDSTLKIQPAKLEDSAVYLCASSLDPRGPKETQYFGPGTRLLVL.

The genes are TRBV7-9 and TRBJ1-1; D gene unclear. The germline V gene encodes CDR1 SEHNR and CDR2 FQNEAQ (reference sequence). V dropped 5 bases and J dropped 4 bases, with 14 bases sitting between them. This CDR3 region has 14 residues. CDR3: CASSPRGIGTEAFF. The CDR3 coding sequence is TGTGCCAGCAGCCCTCGAGGAATTGGCACTGAAGCTTTCTTT.

CDR3 sequence (DNA): TGTGCCAGCTCGACTGGGACTGGGGAGTCATGGAATGAGCAGTTCTTC. Translated: CASSTGTGESWNEQFF. The J gene is TRBJ2-1, the V gene TRBV18; perhaps TRBD2 as D (6 bases). The V end lost 6 bases, the J end lost 7 bases, and 22 bases lay between the germline ends. Germline V gene data show CDR1 as KGHSH and CDR2 as LQKENI. There are 16 residues in the CDR3.

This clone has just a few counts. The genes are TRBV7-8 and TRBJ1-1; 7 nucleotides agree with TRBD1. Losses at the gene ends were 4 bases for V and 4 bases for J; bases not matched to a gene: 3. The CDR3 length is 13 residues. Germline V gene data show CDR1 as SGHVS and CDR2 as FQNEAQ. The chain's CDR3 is CASSSRTGTEAFF. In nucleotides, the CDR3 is TGTGCCAGCAGCTCCCGGACAGGCACTGAAGCTTTCTTT.

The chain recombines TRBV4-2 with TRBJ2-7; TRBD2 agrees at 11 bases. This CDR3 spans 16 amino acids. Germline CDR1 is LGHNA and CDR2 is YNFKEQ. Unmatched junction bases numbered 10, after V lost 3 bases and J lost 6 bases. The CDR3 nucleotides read TGTGCCAGCAGCCACCCAACTAGCGGGAGTGCGGGCGAGCAGTACTTC. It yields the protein CASSHPTSGSAGEQYF.

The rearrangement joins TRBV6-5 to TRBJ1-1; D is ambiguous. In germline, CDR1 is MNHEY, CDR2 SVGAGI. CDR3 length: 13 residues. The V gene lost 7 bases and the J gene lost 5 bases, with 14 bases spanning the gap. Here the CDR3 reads CASTPPGVTEAFF. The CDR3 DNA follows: TGTGCCAGCACCCCCCCAGGCGTTACTGAAGCTTTCTTT.

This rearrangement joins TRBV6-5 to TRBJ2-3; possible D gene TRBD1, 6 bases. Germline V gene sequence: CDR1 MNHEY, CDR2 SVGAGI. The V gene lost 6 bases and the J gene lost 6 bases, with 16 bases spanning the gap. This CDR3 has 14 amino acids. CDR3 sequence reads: CASRLSGEGDTQYF. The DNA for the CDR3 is TGTGCCAGCAGACTCTCAGGGGAAGGGGATACGCAGTATTTT.

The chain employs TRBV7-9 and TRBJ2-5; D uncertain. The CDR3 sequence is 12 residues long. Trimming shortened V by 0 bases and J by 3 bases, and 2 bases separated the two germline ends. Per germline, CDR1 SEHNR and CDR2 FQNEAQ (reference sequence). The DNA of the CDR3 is TGTGCCAGCAGCTTAGCCAAAGAGACCCAGTACTTC. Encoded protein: CASSLAKETQYF.

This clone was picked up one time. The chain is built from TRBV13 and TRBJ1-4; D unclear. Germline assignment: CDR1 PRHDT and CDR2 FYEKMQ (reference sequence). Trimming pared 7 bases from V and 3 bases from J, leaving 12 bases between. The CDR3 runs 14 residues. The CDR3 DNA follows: TGTGCCAGCACCCGGAGGGTTTCTAATGAAAAACTGTTTTTT. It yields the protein CASTRRVSNEKLFF.

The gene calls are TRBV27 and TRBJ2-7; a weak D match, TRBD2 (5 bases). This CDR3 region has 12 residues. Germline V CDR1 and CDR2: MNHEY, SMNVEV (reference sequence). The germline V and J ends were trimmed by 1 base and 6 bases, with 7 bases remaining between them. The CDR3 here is CASSLYGGEQYF. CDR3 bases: TGTGCCAGCAGTTTATACGGAGGCGAGCAGTACTTC.

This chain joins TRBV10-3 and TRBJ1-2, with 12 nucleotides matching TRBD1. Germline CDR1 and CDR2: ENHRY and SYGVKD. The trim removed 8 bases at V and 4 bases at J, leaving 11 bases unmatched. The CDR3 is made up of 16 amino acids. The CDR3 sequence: CAIGSGTGGIRYGYTF. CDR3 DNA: TGTGCCATCGGTTCCGGGACAGGGGGCATCCGCTATGGCTACACCTTC.

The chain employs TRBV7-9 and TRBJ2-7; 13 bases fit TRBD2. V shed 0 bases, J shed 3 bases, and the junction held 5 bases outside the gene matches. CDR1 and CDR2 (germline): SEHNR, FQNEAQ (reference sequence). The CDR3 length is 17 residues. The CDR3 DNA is TGTGCCAGCAGCTTAGCGACTAGCGGGAGGCCACTCTACGAGCAGTACTTC. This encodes CASSLATSGRPLYEQYF. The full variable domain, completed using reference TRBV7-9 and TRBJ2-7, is DTGVSQNPRHKITKRGQNVTFRCDPISEHNRLYWYRQTLGQGPEFLTYFQNEAQLEKSRLLSDRFSAERPKGSFSTLEIQRTEQGDSAMYLCASSLATSGRPLYEQYFGPGTRLTVT.

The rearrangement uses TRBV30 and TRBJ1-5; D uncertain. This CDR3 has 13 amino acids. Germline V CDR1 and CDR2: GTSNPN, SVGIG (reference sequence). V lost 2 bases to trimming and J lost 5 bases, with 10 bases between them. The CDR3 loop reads CAWSRRYDQPQHF. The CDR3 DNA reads TGTGCCTGGAGTCGGAGATATGATCAGCCCCAGCATTTT.